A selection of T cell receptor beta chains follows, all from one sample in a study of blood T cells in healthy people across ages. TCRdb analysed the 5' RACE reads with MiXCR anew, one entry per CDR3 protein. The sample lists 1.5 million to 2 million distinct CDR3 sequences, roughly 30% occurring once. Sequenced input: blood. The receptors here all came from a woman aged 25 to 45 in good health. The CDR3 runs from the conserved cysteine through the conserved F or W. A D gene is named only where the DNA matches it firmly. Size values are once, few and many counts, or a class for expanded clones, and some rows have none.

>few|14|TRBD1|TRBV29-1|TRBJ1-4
TGCAGCGTGGCCCAGACAGGGACTCCTGAAAAACTGTTTTTT
CSVAQTGTPEKLFF
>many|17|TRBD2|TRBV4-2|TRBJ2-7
TGTGCCAGCAGCCAAGAGGACCCACTAGCGGGAACCTACGAGCAGTACTTC
CASSQEDPLAGTYEQYF
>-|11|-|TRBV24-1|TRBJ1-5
TGTGCCACCGGGGGAAATCAGCGCCAGCATTTT
CATGGNQRQHF
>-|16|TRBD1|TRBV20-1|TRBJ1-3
TGCAGTGCAACCGGGACAGCTCGACGAGTGGGAAACACCATATATTTT
CSATGTARRVGNTIYF
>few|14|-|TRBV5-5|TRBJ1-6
TGTGCCAGCAGCTTGCGGGGAGATAATTCACCCCTCCACTTT
CASSLRGDNSPLHF
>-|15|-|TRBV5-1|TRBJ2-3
TGCGCCAGCAGCCCAGGGAGCAGGGGCACAGATACACAGTATTTT
CASSPGSRGTDTQYF
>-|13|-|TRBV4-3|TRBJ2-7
TGCGCCAGCAGCAGGCAAAGGAATTACGAGCAGTACTTC
CASSRQRNYEQYF
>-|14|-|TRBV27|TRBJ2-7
TGTGCCAGCAGTCCAGAACCCGGGAGCTACGAGCAGTACTTC
CASSPEPGSYEQYF
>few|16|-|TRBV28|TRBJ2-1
TGTGCCAGCAGTTTTTACAGCGGAGGGGCAGGGAATGAGCAGTTCTTC
CASSFYSGGAGNEQFF
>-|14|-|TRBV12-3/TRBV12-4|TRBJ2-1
TGTGCCAGCAGTCCTTTAGCCGAGACGGGTGAGCAGTTCTTC
CASSPLAETGEQFF
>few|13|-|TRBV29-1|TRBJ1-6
TGCAGCGTTGAGAGGAGCTTAGGAGAGCCCCTCCACTTT
CSVERSLGEPLHF
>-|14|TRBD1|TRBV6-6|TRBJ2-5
TGTGCCAGCAGTTACACGGACAGGGGAGAGACCCAGTACTTC
CASSYTDRGETQYF
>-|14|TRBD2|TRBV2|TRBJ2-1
TGTGCCAGCACAGGTAGCGGGGGACACAATGAGCAGTTCTTC
CASTGSGGHNEQFF
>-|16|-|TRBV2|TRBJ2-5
TGTGCCAGCAGTGAACAGAAGCTAAGGGGGCAAGAGACCCAGTACTTC
CASSEQKLRGQETQYF
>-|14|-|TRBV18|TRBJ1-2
TGTGCCAGCTCACCACGAGACCCCAGGGATGGCTACACCTTC
CASSPRDPRDGYTF
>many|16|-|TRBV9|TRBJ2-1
TGTGCCAGCAGCGTAGGGTTTGGGAGCTCCTACAATGAGCAGTTCTTC
CASSVGFGSSYNEQFF
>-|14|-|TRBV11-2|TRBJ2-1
TGTGCCAGCAGCTGGACAAACGGCTACAATGAGCAGTTCTTC
CASSWTNGYNEQFF
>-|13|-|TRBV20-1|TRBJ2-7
TGCAGTGCTAGAGATCCGCGGGAATACGAGCAGTACTTC
CSARDPREYEQYF
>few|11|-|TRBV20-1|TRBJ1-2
TGCAGTGCTAGCCGGCAGGATGGCTACACCTTC
CSASRQDGYTF
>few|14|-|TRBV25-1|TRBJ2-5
TGTGCCAGCGGTGTTTTCCTAGATCAAGAGACCCAGTACTTC
CASGVFLDQETQYF
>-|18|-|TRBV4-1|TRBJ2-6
TGCGCCAGCAGCCAAGATCTACGAAGCGTACCTGGGGCCAACGTCCTGACTTTC
CASSQDLRSVPGANVLTF
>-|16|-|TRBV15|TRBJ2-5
TGTGCCACCAGCAGAGAAGGCCTAGCCCTCCAAGAGACCCAGTACTTC
CATSREGLALQETQYF
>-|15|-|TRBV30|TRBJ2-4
TGTGCCTGTTCCCTGGGGAACCTAGCCAAAAACATTCAGTACTTC
CACSLGNLAKNIQYF
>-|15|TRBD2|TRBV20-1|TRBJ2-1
TGCAGTGCTAGCCTAGCGGGGGGGTTTGGCAATGAGCAGTTCTTC
CSASLAGGFGNEQFF
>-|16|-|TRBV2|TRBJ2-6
TGTGCCAGCACCCTGAACGAGGCGGGTGGGGCCAACGTCCTGACTTTC
CASTLNEAGGANVLTF
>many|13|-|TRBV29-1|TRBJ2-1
TGCAGCGCCACCACCTTAGGGTACAATGAGCAGTTCTTC
CSATTLGYNEQFF
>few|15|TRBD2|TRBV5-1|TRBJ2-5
TGCGCCAGCAGCCCGGGACTAGCGTTTCGAGAGACCCAGTACTTC
CASSPGLAFRETQYF
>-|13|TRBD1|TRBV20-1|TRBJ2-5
TGCAGTGCACAAAGACAGGGGTTGGAGACCCAGTACTTC
CSAQRQGLETQYF
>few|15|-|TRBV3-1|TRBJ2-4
TGTGCCAGCAGCCCACGCACACAGGGAGGAAACATTCAGTACTTC
CASSPRTQGGNIQYF
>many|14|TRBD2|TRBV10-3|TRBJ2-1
TGTGCCATCAGTCTAGCGGGGGACCACAATGAGCAGTTCTTC
CAISLAGDHNEQFF
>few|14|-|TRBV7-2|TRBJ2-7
TGTGCCAGCAGCTTAGCGGTTACTGATTACGAGCAGTACTTC
CASSLAVTDYEQYF
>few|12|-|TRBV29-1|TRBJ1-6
TGCAGCGTAGGTCAGATTAATTCACCCCTCCACTTT
CSVGQINSPLHF
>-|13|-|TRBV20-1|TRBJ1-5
TGCAGTGCTCAGTCTTATAGCAATCAGCCCCAGCATTTT
CSAQSYSNQPQHF
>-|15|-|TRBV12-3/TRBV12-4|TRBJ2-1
TGTGCCAGCAGTTTAGGCAGGCTAAGGTGGAATGAGCAGTTCTTC
CASSLGRLRWNEQFF
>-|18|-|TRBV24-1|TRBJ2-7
TGTGCCACCAGAACCCCGATGGATCTCCCCACAAGATACTACGGGCAGTACTTC
CATRTPMDLPTRYYGQYF
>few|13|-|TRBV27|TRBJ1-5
TGTGCCAGCGGATACACTATCAATCAGCCCCAGCATTTT
CASGYTINQPQHF
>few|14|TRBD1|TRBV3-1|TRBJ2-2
TGTGCCAGCAGGGACAGGGGTTCCACCGGGGAGCTGTTTTTT
CASRDRGSTGELFF
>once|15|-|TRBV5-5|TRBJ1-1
TGTGCCAGCAGCTTGAGTAGCTACATGAACACTGAAGCTTTCTTT
CASSLSSYMNTEAFF
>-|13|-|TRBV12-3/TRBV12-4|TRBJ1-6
TGTGCCAGCAGTCCCAGGGTTGGGTCACCCCTCCACTTT
CASSPRVGSPLHF
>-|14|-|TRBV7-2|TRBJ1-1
TGTGCCAGCAGAGCGAGGGGGGCGCGATTTGAAGCTTTCTTT
CASRARGARFEAFF
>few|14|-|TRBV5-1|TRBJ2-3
TGCGCCAGCAGCTTGGTACCACAGCCAGATACGCAGTATTTT
CASSLVPQPDTQYF
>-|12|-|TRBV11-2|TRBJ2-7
TGTGCCAGCAGCTGGGAGAGTTACGAGCAGTACTTC
CASSWESYEQYF
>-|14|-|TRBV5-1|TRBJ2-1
TGCACCAGCAGCCCGGGACGGAACTACAATGAGCAGTTCTTC
CTSSPGRNYNEQFF
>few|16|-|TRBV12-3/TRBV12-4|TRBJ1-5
TGTGCCAGCACCCCTGGGGGGGAAGGTAGCAATCAGCCCCAGCATTTT
CASTPGGEGSNQPQHF
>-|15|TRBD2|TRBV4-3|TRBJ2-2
TGCGCCAGCAGCCAAGAGAGCGGGAGGGGCGGGGAGCTGTTTTTT
CASSQESGRGGELFF
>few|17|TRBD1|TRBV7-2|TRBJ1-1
TGTGCCAGCAGCCCCAGCGGGACAGGGGGCGATAGCGCTGAAGCTTTCTTT
CASSPSGTGGDSAEAFF
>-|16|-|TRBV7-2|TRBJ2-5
TGTGCCAGCAGGCCGGAGCGGTGGGGGGCGTGGGAGACCCAGTACTTC
CASRPERWGAWETQYF
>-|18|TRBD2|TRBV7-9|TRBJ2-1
TGCGCCAGCAGCCAGCGCTTAGAGGGCGGGGGGGCGTGGAATGAGCAGTTCTTC
CASSQRLEGGGAWNEQFF
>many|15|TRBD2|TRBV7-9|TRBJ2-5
TGTGCCAGCAGCTTAGCAGCGGGAGCGGGAGAGACCCAGTACTTC
CASSLAAGAGETQYF
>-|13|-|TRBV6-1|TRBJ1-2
TGTGCCAGCAGCGCCGACACGGTGTATGGCTACACCTTC
CASSADTVYGYTF
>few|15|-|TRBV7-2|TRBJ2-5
TGTGCCGGCAGCTTAGTTGGGCAGGGAACAGAGACCCAGTACTTC
CAGSLVGQGTETQYF
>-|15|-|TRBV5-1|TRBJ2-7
TGCGCCAGCAGCAGCAATGCCAGGCCAACCTACGAGCAGTACTTC
CASSSNARPTYEQYF
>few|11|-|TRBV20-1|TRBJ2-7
TGCAGTGCTAGAGACAAGGTCGAGCAGTACTTC
CSARDKVEQYF
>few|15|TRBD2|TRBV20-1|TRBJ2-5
TGCAGTGCTCCGGTAGCGGGAGGGCCGGGAGAGACCCAGTACTTC
CSAPVAGGPGETQYF
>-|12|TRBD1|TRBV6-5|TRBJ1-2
TGTGCCAGCAGTTACGACAGGGCGGGCTACACCTTC
CASSYDRAGYTF